This T cell receptor beta chain was recovered during a study of cytomegalovirus exposure and HLA in healthy donors. Study as a whole: Of 300 to 450 genotyped donors, about 81% clustered with self-reported Caucasian donors.

The PCR had 60 Vbeta and 13 Jbeta primers. TCRdb's table, derived via immunoSEQ multiplex PCR, lists solely in-frame clones and lacks some. This table holds about 120,000 clones, about two thirds found once. The sequenced sample consisted of PBMCs. This receptor was obtained from a woman aged 40 to 50 in good health and CMV-seropositive.

The CDR3 DNA follows: TGTGCCAGCAGCTCCGCCTCGCAGGGGGATACCTACGAGCAGTACTTC. Amino acids: CASSSASQGDTYEQYF. V is TRBV5-4 and J is TRBJ2-7; 7 positions match TRBD1. V was clipped by 3 bases and J by 2 bases; unmatched bases: 11. This CDR3 is built from 16 residues. From germline, CDR1 is SGHNT and CDR2 YYREEE (reference sequence).